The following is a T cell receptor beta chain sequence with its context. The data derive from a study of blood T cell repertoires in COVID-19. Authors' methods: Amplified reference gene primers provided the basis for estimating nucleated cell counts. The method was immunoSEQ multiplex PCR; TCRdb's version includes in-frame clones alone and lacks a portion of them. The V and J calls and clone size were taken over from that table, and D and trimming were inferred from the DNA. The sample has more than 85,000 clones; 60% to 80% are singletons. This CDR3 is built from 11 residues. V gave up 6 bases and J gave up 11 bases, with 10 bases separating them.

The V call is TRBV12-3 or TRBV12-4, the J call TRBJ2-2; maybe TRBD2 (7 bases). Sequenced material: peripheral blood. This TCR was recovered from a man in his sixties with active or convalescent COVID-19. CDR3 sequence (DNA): TGTGCCAGCAGCCCGGGGGGCGAGCTGTTTTTT. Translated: CASSPGGELFF.